Following are 9 T cell receptor beta chains from one sample sequenced in a study of blood T cell repertoires in COVID-19. Only in-frame clones appear in the TCRdb table, and some are missing; sequencing was by immunoSEQ multiplex PCR. This sample has some 490,000 clones, with around nine tenths found just once. Sequences were obtained from PBMCs or T cells enriched from blood (not recorded which). These receptors originate from a woman aged 55-69 years who had recovered from COVID-19.

This sequence joins TRBV4-1 and TRBJ2-6; D is undetermined. Trimming took off 3 bases at V and 0 bases at J, with 3 bases between the two ends. Germline-derived CDR1 and CDR2 are MGHRA and YSYEKL. The CDR3 runs to 14 residues. In DNA form, the CDR3 reads TGCGCCAGCAGCCATAACTCTGGGGCCAACGTCCTGACTTTC. It encodes CASSHNSGANVLTF.

The V and J genes are TRBV14 and TRBJ1-4, with a possible D match to TRBD1 (5 bases). Germline-derived CDR1 and CDR2 are SGHDN and FVKESK. The CDR3 covers 15 residues. The V and J ends lost 1 base and 7 bases respectively, with 13 bases between them. The CDR3 DNA reads as TGTGCCAGCAGCCAAGCGGCAGGGAAAGGTGAAAAACTGTTTTTT. Translation gives CASSQAAGKGEKLFF.

The chain couples TRBV7-9 to TRBJ1-2; TRBD1 aligns across 7 bases. This CDR3 spans 15 amino acids. CDR1 and CDR2 (germline): SEHNR, FQNEAQ (reference sequence). V lost 5 bases, J lost 8 bases, and 14 bases stayed unmatched. The CDR3 is CASSRRDRVFDGYTF. As DNA, the CDR3 is TGTGCCAGCAGCCGACGAGACAGGGTCTTTGACGGCTACACCTTC.

This chain links TRBV20-1 with TRBJ1-2, with D uncertain. The CDR3 loop spans 11 amino acids. V was pared by 3 bases and J by 5 bases, with 7 bases between. The germline gives CDR1 DFQATT, CDR2 SNEGSKA (reference sequence). The CDR3 reads CSASSSYGYTF. The CDR3 DNA is TGCAGTGCTAGCTCCTCTTATGGCTACACCTTC.

This clone has a single count. J is TRBJ2-2 and V is TRBV13, with D unclear. Germline-derived CDR1 and CDR2 are PRHDT and FYEKMQ (reference sequence). V dropped 0 bases and J dropped 0 bases, with 5 bases sitting between them. CDR3 size: 15 residues. The CDR3: CASSLGRSNTGELFF. CDR3 bases: TGTGCCAGCAGCTTAGGCCGGTCGAACACCGGGGAGCTGTTTTTT.

The J gene is TRBJ2-1, the V gene TRBV7-9; 12 positions match TRBD2. V was pared by 4 bases and J by 5 bases, with 3 bases of the junction left unmatched. The CDR3 loop spans 15 amino acids. Germline V CDR1 and CDR2: SEHNR, FQNEAQ (reference sequence). CDR3 DNA: TGTGCCAGCAGCTCCAGACTAGCGGGGGACAATGAGCAGTTCTTC. Amino acids: CASSSRLAGDNEQFF.

The rearrangement uses TRBV2 and TRBJ2-2, with unresolved D. CDR1 is SNHLY and CDR2 is FYNNEI in the germline V gene. This CDR3 is built from 16 residues. V was shortened by 3 bases and J by 0 bases, with 11 bases between the two germline ends. CDR3 loop: CASSERSPTNTGELFF. The CDR3 DNA sequence: TGTGCCAGCAGTGAGCGGAGCCCCACGAACACCGGGGAGCTGTTTTTT.

V and J are TRBV18 and TRBJ2-1; 11 bases fit TRBD2. The junction had 2 bases not matched to a gene; V was cut back by 3 bases and J by 1 base. CDR3 length: 16 residues. The germline CDR1 and CDR2 sequences are KGHSH and LQKENI. CDR3 region: CASSPGTSGSYNEQFF. DNA for the CDR3: TGTGCCAGCTCACCCGGGACTAGCGGTTCCTACAATGAGCAGTTCTTC.

This clone occurred a few times. The chain has TRBV27 and TRBJ1-1, with 7 bases aligning to TRBD1. CDR3 length: 15 residues. Germline loops: CDR1 MNHEY, CDR2 SMNVEV (reference sequence). Trimming removed 2 bases from V and 4 bases from J; junction bases left unmatched: 7. For the CDR3, the DNA is TGTGCCAGCAGTTTAGAGGGGGCAGTCGGCACTGAAGCTTTCTTT. Its protein product is CASSLEGAVGTEAFF.